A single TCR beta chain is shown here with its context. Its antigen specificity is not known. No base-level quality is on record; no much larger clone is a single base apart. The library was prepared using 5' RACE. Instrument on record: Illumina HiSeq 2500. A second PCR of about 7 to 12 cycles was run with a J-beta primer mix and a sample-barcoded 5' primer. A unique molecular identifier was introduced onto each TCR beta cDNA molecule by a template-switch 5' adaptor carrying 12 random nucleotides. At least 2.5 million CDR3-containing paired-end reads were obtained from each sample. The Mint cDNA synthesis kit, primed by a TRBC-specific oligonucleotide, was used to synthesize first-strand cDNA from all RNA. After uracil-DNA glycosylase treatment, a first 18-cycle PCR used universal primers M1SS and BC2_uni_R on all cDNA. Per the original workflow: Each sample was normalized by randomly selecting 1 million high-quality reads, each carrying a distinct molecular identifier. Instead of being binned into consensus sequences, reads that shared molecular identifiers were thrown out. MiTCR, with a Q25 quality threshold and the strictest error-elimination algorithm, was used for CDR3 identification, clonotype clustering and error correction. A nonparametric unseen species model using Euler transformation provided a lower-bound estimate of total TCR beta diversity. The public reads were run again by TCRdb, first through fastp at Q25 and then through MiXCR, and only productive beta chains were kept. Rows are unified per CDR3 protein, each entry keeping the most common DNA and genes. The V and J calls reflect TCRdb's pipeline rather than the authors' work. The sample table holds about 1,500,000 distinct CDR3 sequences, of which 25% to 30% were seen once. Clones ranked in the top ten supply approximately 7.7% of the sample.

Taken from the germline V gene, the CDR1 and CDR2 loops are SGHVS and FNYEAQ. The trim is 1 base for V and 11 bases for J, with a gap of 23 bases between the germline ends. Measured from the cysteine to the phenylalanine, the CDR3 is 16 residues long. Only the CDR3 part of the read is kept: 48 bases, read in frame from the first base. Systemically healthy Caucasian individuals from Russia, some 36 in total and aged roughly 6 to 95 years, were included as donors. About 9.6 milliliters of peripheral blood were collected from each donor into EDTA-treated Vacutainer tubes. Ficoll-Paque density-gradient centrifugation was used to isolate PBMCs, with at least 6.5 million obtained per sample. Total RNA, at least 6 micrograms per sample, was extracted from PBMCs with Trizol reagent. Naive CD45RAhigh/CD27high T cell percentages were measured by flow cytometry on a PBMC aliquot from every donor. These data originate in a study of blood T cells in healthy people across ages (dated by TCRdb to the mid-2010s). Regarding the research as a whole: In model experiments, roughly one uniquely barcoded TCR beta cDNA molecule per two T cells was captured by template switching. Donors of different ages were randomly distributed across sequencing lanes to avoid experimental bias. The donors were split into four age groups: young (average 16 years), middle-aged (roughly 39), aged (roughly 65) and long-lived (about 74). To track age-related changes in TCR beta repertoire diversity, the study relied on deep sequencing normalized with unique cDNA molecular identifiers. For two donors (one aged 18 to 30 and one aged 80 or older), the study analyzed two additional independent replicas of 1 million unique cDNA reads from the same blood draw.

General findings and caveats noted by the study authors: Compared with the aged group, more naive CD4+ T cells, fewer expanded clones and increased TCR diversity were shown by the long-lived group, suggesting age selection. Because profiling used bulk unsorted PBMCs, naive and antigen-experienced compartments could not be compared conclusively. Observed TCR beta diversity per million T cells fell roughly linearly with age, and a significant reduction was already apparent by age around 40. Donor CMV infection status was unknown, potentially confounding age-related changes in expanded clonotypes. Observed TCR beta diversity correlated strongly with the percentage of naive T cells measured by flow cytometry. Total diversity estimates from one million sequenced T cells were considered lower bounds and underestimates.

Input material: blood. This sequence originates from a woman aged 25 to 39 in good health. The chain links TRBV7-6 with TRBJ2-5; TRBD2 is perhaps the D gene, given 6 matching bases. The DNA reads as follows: TGTGCCAGCAGCTTAGGCTTAGCGGTCCTGTACAATGAGCAGTACTTC. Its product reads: CASSLGLAVLYNEQYF.